This T cell receptor (beta chain) was recorded in a study of lymphopenia after photon versus proton radiotherapy. V lost 0 bases and J 3 bases, leaving 16 bases between the germline ends. This CDR3 comprises 17 residues. Germline V gene data show CDR1 as SGHVS and CDR2 as FQNEAQ. Generated by immunoSEQ multiplex PCR, the TCRdb table keeps only in-frame clones and is missing some. Counted here are about 19,000 clones, around nine tenths occurring once; the ten biggest clones make up approximately 6.5%. The starting material was peripheral blood, obtained from a patient treated with photon-based radiotherapy. This TCR was sampled from a man between 60 and 75 years old with pancreatic cancer. This chain joins TRBV7-8 and TRBJ2-3; perhaps TRBD1 as D (6 bases). The CDR3 region is CASSLAQGKGATDTQYF. As DNA, the CDR3 is TGTGCCAGCAGCTTAGCCCAGGGGAAAGGGGCAACAGATACGCAGTATTTT.